This TCR beta chain was identified in a study of cytomegalovirus exposure and HLA in healthy donors. Study-wide context: An earlier analysis identified some 110 million unique TCR beta sequences in 170 million or so T cells.

Of note for this clone: Its antigen is still unknown.

This CDR3 is built from 14 residues. Germline V gene sequence: CDR1 GTSNPN, CDR2 SVGIG (reference sequence). With V trimmed by 2 bases and J by 6 bases, 5 bases remained unmatched. Study results and limitations: In a later analysis, most CMV-associated TCR beta chains appeared HLA-restricted.

PCR employed 60 Vbeta and 13 Jbeta primers. Repertoires were generated with immunoSEQ multiplex PCR, while TCRdb's copy carries only in-frame clones and drops some. The table gives roughly 50,000 clones; the top ten clones make up around 6.5% of it. What was sequenced was PBMCs. This receptor was identified in a woman in her thirties or forties in good health and CMV-seronegative. J is TRBJ2-3 and V is TRBV30; 10 bases line up with TRBD2. The CDR3 DNA is TGTGCCTGGAGTACAGCGGGGGGGTCGGATACGCAGTATTTT. This codes for CAWSTAGGSDTQYF.